Presented here are 20 T cell receptor beta chains from one specimen sequenced in a study of blood T cell repertoires in COVID-19. Profiled with immunoSEQ multiplex PCR; TCRdb holds only in-frame clones, not every one. The sample lists a few hundred thousand clones; roughly 87% were seen once. The source material was PBMCs or T cells enriched from blood (not recorded which). The receptors originated from a woman in her 30s who had recovered from COVID-19.

This clone has only a few counts. Other DNA sequences in the same sample also yield this CDR3. The J gene is TRBJ1-2, the V gene TRBV3-1 (or the pseudogene TRBV3-2); D possibly corresponds to TRBD1 (5 bases). CDR1 LGHDT and CDR2 YNNKEL come from the germline V gene (reference sequence). With 1 base removed from V and 8 bases from J, the gap between germline ends came to 8 bases. This CDR3 is built from 12 residues. CDR3 sequence reads: CASSQGQGGYTF. CDR3 in DNA: TGTGCCAGCAGCCAAGGTCAGGGAGGCTACACCTTC.

The V gene is TRBV3-1 (or the pseudogene TRBV3-2), the J gene TRBJ1-5; 10 bases agree with TRBD1. This CDR3 is built from 13 residues. After removal of 2 bases from V and 16 bases from J, the junction contained 8 bases not matched to a gene. CDR1 and CDR2 from the germline V gene are LGHDT and YNNKEL (reference sequence). The CDR3 loop is CASSQTRTGGTHF. The CDR3 DNA reads TGTGCCAGCAGCCAAACTCGGACAGGGGGGACACATTTT.

The chain recombines TRBV6-5 with TRBJ2-5, with a tentative D call TRBD2 (6 bases). The CDR3 has 14 residues. Germline V gives CDR1 MNHEY, CDR2 SVGAGI. The ends were cut back, 2 bases at V and 4 bases at J, with 11 bases in the middle. CDR3 sequence: CASSYDWRGETQYF. The CDR3 DNA is TGTGCCAGCAGTTACGACTGGCGGGGAGAGACCCAGTACTTC.

The V call is TRBV4-1, the J call TRBJ1-5; no clear D gene. CDR3 size: 15 residues. Germline V lookup: CDR1 MGHRA, CDR2 YSYEKL. The V end lost 4 bases, the J end lost 1 base, and 11 bases lay between the germline ends. The CDR3 sequence: CASSPPRPSNQPQHF. DNA for the CDR3: TGCGCCAGCAGCCCCCCGAGGCCCAGCAATCAGCCCCAGCATTTT.

The chain employs TRBV19 and TRBJ1-2; tentative D call: TRBD1 (5 bases). V lost 11 bases to trimming and J lost 2 bases, with 12 bases between them. Germline V gives CDR1 LNHDA, CDR2 SQIVND (reference sequence). This CDR3 comprises 12 residues. For the CDR3, the DNA is TGTGCCTCCCAACGGGGGAACTATGGCTACACCTTC. Translating it yields CASQRGNYGYTF. Variable domain in full (rest from reference TRBV19 and TRBJ1-2): DGGITQSPKYLFRKEGQNVTLSCEQNLNHDAMYWYRQDPGQGLRLIYYSQIVNDFQKGDIAEGYSVSREKKESFPLTVTSAQKNPTAFYLCASQRGNYGYTFGSGTRLTVV.

The chain is built from TRBV9 and TRBJ2-1; 7 bases match TRBD2. Germline V gene lookup returns CDR1 SGDLS and CDR2 YYNGEE. V lost 0 bases to trimming and J lost 7 bases; unmatched junction nucleotides: 7. The CDR3 is made up of 15 amino acids. DNA of the CDR3: TGTGCCAGCAGCGTAGGAGTCGGGGGGATGAATGAGCAGTTCTTC. Its translation: CASSVGVGGMNEQFF.

This chain connects TRBV30 to TRBJ1-2; D uncertain. V lost 4 bases and J lost 4, with 10 bases in between. CDR1 and CDR2 (germline): GTSNPN, SVGIG (reference sequence). The CDR3 loop spans 12 amino acids. CDR3 sequence: CAWNYGSYGYTF. The CDR3, as DNA: TGTGCCTGGAATTACGGGTCCTATGGCTACACCTTC.

The chain links TRBV6-5 to TRBJ2-7, with a tentative D call TRBD1 (6 bases). The ends were cut back, 0 bases at V and 2 bases at J, with 14 bases in the middle. CDR1 and CDR2 (germline): MNHEY, SVGAGI. The CDR3 length is 16 residues. DNA of the CDR3: TGTGCCAGCAGTTACTCTGGGGCAGGGGCTACCTACGAGCAGTACTTC. It translates to CASSYSGAGATYEQYF.

The gene calls are TRBV6-6 and TRBJ1-2, with D possibly TRBD1 on 5 matching bases. CDR1 and CDR2 from the germline V gene are MNHNY and SVGAGI (reference sequence). V was shortened by 7 bases and J by 3 bases, with 15 bases between the two germline ends. CDR3 size: 14 residues. CDR3 DNA: TGTGCCAGCACCCAGGGCCGCAACTACTATGGCTACACCTTC. This encodes CASTQGRNYYGYTF.

The genes are TRBV6-9 and TRBJ1-2, with a tentative D call TRBD1 (5 bases). CDR1 MNHGY and CDR2 SVAAGI come from the germline V gene. V was trimmed by 1 base and J by 3 bases, leaving 12 bases between them. This CDR3 is built from 15 residues. The CDR3: CASSYLGTGDYGYTF. The DNA for the CDR3 is TGTGCCAGCAGTTATTTGGGGACGGGGGACTATGGCTACACCTTC.

The chain recombines TRBV5-1 with TRBJ2-2; D remains unclear. Germline V gene data show CDR1 as SGHRS and CDR2 as YFSETQ. Trimming pared 6 bases from V and 3 bases from J, leaving 15 bases between. This CDR3 is built from 15 residues. This CDR3 reads CASTTVALHTGELFF. The DNA of the CDR3 is TGCGCCAGCACAACCGTAGCCCTTCACACCGGGGAGCTGTTTTTT.

V usage is TRBV12-5 and J usage is TRBJ2-3; 9 positions agree with TRBD1. Germline assignment: CDR1 LGHNT and CDR2 FRNRAP. With 5 bases clipped from V and 6 bases from J, the junction kept 9 bases outside the gene matches. The CDR3 loop spans 15 amino acids. CDR3 DNA sequence: TGTGCTAGTGGTCTCACGGGACAGGGTTGGGATACGCAGTATTTT. It yields the protein CASGLTGQGWDTQYF.

This chain uses TRBV29-1 with TRBJ2-5; the D gene is possibly TRBD1 (5 bases). CDR3 length: 13 amino acids. Per germline, CDR1 SQVTM and CDR2 ANQGSEA. V was trimmed by 4 bases and J by 3 bases, leaving 12 bases between them. The CDR3 bases are TGCAGCGTTGGCAGGGTGGGTGAAGAGACCCAGTACTTC. Its translation: CSVGRVGEETQYF.

The chain uses TRBV24-1 and TRBJ2-3; D perhaps matches TRBD1 (5 bases). V gave up 0 bases and J gave up 4 bases, with 7 bases separating them. This CDR3 region has 14 residues. The germline V gene has CDR1 KGHDR and CDR2 SFDVKD. The CDR3 is CATSDLDSSDTQYF. The CDR3 bases are TGTGCCACCAGTGATTTGGACAGCTCAGATACGCAGTATTTT.

The V call is TRBV19, the J call TRBJ2-1; 9 bases are a match to TRBD1. The CDR3 length is 15 residues. Trimming removed 5 bases from V and 5 bases from J; junction bases left unmatched: 7. CDR1 LNHDA and CDR2 SQIVND come from the germline V gene (reference sequence). CDR3: CASSPLDRGDNEQFF. The DNA of the CDR3 is TGTGCCAGTAGTCCCCTGGACAGGGGTGACAATGAGCAGTTCTTC.

The chain uses TRBV4-2 and TRBJ2-1, with 10 bases identical to TRBD2. CDR1 LGHNA and CDR2 YNFKEQ come from the germline V gene. The CDR3 has 15 residues. V was clipped by 6 bases and J by 4 bases; unmatched bases: 6. The CDR3: CASSGERGGYNEQFF. Here the CDR3 DNA reads TGTGCCAGCAGTGGTGAGCGGGGGGGATACAATGAGCAGTTCTTC.

This clone was observed once. DNA of the CDR3: TGCGCCAGCAGCTTGGCACTAAACACCGGGGAGCTGTTTTTT. It is translated as CASSLALNTGELFF. V is TRBV5-1 and J is TRBJ2-2, with D uncertain. Germline assignment: CDR1 SGHRS and CDR2 YFSETQ. The CDR3 has 14 amino acids. V was shortened by 0 bases and J by 2 bases, with 5 bases between the two germline ends.

The chain uses TRBV5-1 and TRBJ1-6, with 8 bases lining up with TRBD1. Germline-derived CDR1 and CDR2 are SGHRS and YFSETQ. The CDR3 spans 18 residues. The trim removed 1 base at V and 5 bases at J, leaving 11 bases unmatched. The chain's CDR3 is CASSLFGQGAVNNSPLHF. The CDR3 coding sequence is TGCGCCAGCAGCTTGTTCGGGCAGGGGGCAGTAAATAATTCACCCCTCCACTTT.

The chain couples TRBV5-1 to TRBJ1-2, with 8 bases matching TRBD1. V lost 4 bases and J lost 7; bases outside the gene matches: 9. The CDR3 consists of 14 residues. In germline, CDR1 is SGHRS, CDR2 YFSETQ. The CDR3 loop reads CASSPSDRVGGYTF. The CDR3 DNA sequence: TGCGCCAGCAGCCCCTCGGACAGGGTGGGTGGCTACACCTTC.

V gene TRBV5-1 combines with J gene TRBJ1-4, with TRBD1 identical over 9 bases. CDR1 is SGHRS, CDR2 YFSETQ, per germline. The CDR3 sequence is 15 residues long. V lost 3 bases to trimming and J lost 6 bases; unmatched junction nucleotides: 6. The CDR3 DNA sequence: TGCGCCAGCAGCTACAGGACAGGGGCGGATGAAAAACTGTTTTTT. This sequence encodes CASSYRTGADEKLFF.